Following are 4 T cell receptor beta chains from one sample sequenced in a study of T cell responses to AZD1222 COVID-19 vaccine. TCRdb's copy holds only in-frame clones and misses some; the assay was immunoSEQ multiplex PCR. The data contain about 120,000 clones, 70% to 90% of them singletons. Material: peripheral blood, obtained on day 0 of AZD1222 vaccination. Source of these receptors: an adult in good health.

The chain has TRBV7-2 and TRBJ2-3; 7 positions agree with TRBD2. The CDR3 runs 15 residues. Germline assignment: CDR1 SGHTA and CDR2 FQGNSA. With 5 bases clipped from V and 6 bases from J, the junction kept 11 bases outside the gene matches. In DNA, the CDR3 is TGTGCCAGCAGCCCAAACCGCCAACTAGCGGATACGCAGTATTTT. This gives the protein CASSPNRQLADTQYF.

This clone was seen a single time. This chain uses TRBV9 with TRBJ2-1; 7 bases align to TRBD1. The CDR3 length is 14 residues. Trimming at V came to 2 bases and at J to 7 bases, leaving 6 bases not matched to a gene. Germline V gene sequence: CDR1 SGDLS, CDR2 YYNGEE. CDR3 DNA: TGTGCCAGCAGCGTTGAGGGGGCGAGGAATGAGCAGTTCTTC. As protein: CASSVEGARNEQFF. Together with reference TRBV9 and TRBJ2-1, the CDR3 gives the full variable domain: DSGVTQTPKHLITATGQRVTLRCSPRSGDLSVYWYQQSLDQGLQFLIQYYNGEERAKGNILERFSAQQFPDLHSELNLSSLELGDSALYFCASSVEGARNEQFFGPGTRLTVL.

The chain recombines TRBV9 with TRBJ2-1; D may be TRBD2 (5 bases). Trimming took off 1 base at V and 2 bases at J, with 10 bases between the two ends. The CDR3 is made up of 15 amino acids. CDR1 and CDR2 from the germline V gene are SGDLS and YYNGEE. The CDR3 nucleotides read TGTGCCAGCAGCGTAAGTCCGGGAACCTACAATGAGCAGTTCTTC. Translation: CASSVSPGTYNEQFF.

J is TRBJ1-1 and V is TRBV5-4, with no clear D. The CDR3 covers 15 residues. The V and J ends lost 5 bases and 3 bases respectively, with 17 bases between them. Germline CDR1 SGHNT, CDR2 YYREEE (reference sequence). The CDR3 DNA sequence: TGTGCCAGCAGGCCCGACCAAGGTTGGGACACTGAAGCTTTCTTT. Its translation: CASRPDQGWDTEAFF.